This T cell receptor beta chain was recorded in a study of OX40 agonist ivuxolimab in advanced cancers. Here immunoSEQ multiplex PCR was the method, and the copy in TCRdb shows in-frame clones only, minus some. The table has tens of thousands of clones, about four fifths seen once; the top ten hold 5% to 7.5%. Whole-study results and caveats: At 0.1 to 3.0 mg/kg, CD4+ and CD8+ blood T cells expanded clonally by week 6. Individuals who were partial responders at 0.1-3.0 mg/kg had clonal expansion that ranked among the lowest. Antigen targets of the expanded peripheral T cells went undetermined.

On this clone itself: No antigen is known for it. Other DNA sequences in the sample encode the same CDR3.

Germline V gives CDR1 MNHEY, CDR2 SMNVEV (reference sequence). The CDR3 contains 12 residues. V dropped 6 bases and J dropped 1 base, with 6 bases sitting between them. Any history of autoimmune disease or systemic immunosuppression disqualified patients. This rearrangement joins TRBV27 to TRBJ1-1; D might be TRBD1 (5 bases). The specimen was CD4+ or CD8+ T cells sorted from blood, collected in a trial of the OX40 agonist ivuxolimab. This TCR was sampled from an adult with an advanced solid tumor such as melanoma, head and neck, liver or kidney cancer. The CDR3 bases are TGTGCCAGCAGAACAGGGAACACTGAAGCTTTCTTT. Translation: CASRTGNTEAFF.